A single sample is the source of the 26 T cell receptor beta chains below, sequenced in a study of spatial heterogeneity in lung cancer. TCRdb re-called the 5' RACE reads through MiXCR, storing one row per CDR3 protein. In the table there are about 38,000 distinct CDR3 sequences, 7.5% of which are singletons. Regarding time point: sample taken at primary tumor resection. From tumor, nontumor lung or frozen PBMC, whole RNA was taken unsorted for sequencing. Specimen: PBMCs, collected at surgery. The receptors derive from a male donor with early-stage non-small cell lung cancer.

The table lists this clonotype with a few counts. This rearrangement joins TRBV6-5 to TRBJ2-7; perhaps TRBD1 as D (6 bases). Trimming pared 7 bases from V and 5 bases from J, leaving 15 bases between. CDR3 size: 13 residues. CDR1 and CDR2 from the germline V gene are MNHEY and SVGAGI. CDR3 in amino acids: CASTSPQGHEQYF. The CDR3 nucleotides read TGTGCCAGCACCTCCCCACAGGGTCACGAGCAGTACTTC.

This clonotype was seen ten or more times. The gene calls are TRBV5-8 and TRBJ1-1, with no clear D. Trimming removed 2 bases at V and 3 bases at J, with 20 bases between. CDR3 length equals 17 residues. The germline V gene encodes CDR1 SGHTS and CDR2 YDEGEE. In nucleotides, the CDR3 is TGTGCCAGCAGCTTAGGGCAGGCAGCCGTCACGGACACTGAAGCTTTCTTT. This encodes CASSLGQAAVTDTEAFF.

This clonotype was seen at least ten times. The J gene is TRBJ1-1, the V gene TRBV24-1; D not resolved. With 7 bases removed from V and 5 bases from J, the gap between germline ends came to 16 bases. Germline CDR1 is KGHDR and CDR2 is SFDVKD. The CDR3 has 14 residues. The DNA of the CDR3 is TGTGCCACCAGACCGGGTGAAGCGGGAACTGAAGCTTTCTTT. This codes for CATRPGEAGTEAFF.

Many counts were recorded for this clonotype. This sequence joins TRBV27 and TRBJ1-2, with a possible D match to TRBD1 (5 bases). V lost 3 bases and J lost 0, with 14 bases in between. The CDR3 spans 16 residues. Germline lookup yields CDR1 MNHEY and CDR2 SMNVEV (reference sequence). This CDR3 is CASSFQGDPSNYGYTF. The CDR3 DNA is TGTGCCAGCAGTTTTCAGGGTGATCCATCTAACTATGGCTACACCTTC.

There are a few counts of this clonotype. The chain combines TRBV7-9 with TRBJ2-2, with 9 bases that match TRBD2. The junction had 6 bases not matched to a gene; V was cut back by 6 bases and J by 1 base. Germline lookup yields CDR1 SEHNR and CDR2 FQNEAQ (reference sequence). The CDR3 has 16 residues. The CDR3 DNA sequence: TGTGCCAGCAGACCAAGACTAGCGGAGAACACCGGGGAGCTGTTTTTT. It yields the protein CASRPRLAENTGELFF.

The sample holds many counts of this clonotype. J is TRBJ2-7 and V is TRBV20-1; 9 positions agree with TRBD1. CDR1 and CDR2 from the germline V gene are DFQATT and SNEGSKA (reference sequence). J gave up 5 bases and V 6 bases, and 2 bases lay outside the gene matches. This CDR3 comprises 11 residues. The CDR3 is CSAGTGNEQYV. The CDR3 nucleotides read TGCAGTGCGGGGACAGGGAACGAGCAGTACGTC.

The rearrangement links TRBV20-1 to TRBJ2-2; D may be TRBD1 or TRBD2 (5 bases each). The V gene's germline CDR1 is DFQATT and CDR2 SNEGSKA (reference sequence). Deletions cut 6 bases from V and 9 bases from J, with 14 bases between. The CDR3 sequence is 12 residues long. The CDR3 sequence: CSARGAGRELFF. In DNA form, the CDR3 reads TGCAGTGCCCGAGGGGCAGGGAGGGAGCTGTTTTTT.

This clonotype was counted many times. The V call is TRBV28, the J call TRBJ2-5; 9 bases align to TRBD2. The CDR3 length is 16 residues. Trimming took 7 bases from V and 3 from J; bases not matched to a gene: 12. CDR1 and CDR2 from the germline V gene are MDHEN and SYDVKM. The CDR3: CASTPGGAGGKETQYF. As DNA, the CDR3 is TGTGCCAGCACCCCGGGGGGAGCGGGGGGCAAAGAGACCCAGTACTTC.

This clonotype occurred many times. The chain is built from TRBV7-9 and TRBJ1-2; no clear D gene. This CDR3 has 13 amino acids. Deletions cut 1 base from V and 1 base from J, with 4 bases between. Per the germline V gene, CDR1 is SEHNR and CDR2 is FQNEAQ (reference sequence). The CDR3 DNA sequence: TGTGCCAGCAGCTTAGAGAGTAACTATGGCTACACCTTC. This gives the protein CASSLESNYGYTF. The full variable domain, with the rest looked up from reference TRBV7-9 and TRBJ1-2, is DTGVSQNPRHKITKRGQNVTFRCDPISEHNRLYWYRQTLGQGPEFLTYFQNEAQLEKSRLLSDRFSAERPKGSFSTLEIQRTEQGDSAMYLCASSLESNYGYTFGSGTRLTVV.

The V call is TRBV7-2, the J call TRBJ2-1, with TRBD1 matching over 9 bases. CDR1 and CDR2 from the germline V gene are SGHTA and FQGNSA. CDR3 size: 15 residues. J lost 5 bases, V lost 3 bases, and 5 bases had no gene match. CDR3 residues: CASSLWTGDHNEQFF. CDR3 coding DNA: TGTGCCAGCAGCTTGTGGACAGGGGACCACAATGAGCAGTTCTTC.

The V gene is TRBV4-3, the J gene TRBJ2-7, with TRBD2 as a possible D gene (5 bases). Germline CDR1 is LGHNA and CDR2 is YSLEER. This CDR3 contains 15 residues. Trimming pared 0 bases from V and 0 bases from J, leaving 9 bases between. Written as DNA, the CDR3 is TGCGCCAGCAGCCAAGAGGACGGGGACTCCTACGAGCAGTACTTC. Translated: CASSQEDGDSYEQYF.

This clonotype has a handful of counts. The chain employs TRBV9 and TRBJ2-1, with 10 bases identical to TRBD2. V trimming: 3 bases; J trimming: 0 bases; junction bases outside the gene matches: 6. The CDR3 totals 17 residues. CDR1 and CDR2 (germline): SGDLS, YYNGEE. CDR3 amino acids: CASSANSGGRSYNEQFF. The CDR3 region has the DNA TGTGCCAGCAGCGCCAATAGCGGGGGGCGCTCCTACAATGAGCAGTTCTTC. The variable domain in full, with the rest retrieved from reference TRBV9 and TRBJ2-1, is DSGVTQTPKHLITATGQRVTLRCSPRSGDLSVYWYQQSLDQGLQFLIQYYNGEERAKGNILERFSAQQFPDLHSELNLSSLELGDSALYFCASSANSGGRSYNEQFFGPGTRLTVL.

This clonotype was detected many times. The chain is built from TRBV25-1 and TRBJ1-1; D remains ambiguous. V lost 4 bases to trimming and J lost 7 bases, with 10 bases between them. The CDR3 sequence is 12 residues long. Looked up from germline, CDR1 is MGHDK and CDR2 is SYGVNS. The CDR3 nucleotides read TGTGCCAGCAGTGGTTTCGGGGTTGAAGCTTTCTTT. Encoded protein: CASSGFGVEAFF.

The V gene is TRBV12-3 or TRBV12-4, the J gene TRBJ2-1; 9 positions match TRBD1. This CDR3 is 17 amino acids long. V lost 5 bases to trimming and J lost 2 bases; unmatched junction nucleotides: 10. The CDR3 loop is CASSSRTGAQTYNEQFF. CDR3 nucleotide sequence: TGTGCCAGCAGTAGCAGGACAGGGGCGCAAACCTACAATGAGCAGTTCTTC.

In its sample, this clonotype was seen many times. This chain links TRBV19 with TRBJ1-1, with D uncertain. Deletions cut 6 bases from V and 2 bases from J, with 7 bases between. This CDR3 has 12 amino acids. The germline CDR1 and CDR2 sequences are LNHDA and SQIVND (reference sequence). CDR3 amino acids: CASSRINTEAFF. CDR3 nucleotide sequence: TGTGCCAGTAGCCGGATAAACACTGAAGCTTTCTTT.

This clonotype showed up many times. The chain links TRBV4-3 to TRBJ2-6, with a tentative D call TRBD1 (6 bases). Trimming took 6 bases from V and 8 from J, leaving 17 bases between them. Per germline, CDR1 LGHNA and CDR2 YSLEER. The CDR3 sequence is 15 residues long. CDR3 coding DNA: TGCGCCAGCAGGGAAGCAACAGGGCGCTCCAACGTCCTGACTTTC. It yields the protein CASREATGRSNVLTF.

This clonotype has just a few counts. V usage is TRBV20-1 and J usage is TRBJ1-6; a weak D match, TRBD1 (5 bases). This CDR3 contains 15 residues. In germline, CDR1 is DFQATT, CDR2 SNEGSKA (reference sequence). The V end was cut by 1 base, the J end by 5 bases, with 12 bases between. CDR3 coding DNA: TGCAGTGCTAGAGCCCGACAGAGCGATAATTCACCCCTCCACTTT. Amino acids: CSARARQSDNSPLHF.

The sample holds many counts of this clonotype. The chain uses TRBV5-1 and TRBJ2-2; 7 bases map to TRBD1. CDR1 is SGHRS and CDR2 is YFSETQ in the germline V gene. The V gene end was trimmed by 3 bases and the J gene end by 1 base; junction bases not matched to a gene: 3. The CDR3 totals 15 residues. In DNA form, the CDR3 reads TGCGCCAGCAGCTCAGGGGACAGGAACACCGGGGAGCTGTTTTTT. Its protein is CASSSGDRNTGELFF. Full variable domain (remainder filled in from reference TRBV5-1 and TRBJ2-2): KAGVTQTPRYLIKTRGQQVTLSCSPISGHRSVSWYQQTPGQGLQFLFEYFSETQRNKGNFPGRFSGRQFSNSRSEMNVSTLELGDSALYLCASSSGDRNTGELFFGEGSRLTVL.

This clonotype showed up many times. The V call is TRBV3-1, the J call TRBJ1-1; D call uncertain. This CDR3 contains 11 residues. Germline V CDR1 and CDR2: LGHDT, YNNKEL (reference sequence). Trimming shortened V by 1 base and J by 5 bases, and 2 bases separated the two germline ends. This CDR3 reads CASSQGTEAFF. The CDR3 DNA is TGTGCCAGCAGCCAAGGGACTGAAGCTTTCTTT. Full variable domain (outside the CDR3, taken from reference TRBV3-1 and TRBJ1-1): DTAVSQTPKYLVTQMGNDKSIKCEQNLGHDTMYWYKQDSKKFLKIMFSYNNKELIINETVPNRFSPKSPDKAHLNLHINSLELGDSAVYFCASSQGTEAFFGQGTRLTVV.

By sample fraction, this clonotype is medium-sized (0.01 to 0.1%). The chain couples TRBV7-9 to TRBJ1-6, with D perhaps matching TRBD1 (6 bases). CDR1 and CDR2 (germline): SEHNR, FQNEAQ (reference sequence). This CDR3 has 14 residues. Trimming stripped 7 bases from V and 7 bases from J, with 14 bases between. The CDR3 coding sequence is TGTGCCAGCAAAGTTGGGACACAGAATTCACCCCTCCACTTT. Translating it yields CASKVGTQNSPLHF.

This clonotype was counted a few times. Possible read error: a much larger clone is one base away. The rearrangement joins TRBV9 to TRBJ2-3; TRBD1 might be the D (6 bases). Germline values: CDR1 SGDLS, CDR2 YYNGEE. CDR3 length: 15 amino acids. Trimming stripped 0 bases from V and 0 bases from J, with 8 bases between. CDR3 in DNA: TGTGCCAGCAGCGTAGGGACAGTTAGCACAGATACGCAGTATTTT. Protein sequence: CASSVGTVSTDTQYF.

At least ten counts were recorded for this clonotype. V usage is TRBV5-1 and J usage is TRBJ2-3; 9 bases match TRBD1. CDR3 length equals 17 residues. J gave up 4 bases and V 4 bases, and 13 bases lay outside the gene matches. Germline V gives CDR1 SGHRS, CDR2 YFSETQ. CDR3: CASSRGQGRTRSDTQYF. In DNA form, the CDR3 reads TGCGCCAGCAGCCGAGGACAGGGGAGGACTAGGTCAGATACGCAGTATTTT.

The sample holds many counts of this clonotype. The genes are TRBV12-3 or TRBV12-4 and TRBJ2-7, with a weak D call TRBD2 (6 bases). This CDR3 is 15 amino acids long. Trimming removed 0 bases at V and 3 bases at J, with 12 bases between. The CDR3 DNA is TGTGCCAGCAGTTTAGCGGCCCTAGCGATCTACGAGCAGTACTTC. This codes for CASSLAALAIYEQYF.

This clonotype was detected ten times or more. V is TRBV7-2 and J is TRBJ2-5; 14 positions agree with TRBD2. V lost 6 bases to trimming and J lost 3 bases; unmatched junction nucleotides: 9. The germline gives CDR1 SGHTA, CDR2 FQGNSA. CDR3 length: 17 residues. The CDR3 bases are TGTGCCAGCAGACCCCACGCGACTAGCGGGAGGGAAGAGACCCAGTACTTC. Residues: CASRPHATSGREETQYF.

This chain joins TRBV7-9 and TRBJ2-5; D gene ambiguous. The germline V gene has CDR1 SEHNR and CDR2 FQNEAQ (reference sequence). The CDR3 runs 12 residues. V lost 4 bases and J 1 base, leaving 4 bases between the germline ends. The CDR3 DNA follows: TGTGCCAGCAGCTCAATCCAAGAGACCCAGTACTTC. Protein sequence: CASSSIQETQYF.

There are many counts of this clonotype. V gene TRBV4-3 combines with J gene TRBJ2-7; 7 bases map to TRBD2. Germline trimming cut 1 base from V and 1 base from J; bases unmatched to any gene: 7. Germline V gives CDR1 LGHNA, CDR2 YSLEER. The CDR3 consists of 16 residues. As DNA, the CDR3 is TGCGCCAGCAGCCAAGTGGCGGGGGACCTTTCCTACGAGCAGTACTTC. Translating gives CASSQVAGDLSYEQYF.